This entry lists 16 T cell receptor beta chains sequenced from one sample in a study of blood T cell repertoires in COVID-19. Sequenced by immunoSEQ multiplex PCR; TCRdb stores in-frame clones only, minus some. The top ten hold 0.6% to 0.9% of the sample, which has about 200,000 clones, roughly 94% seen once. The sample consisted of peripheral blood. All receptors derive from a man younger than 45 with COVID-19, enrolled during active disease.

The chain employs TRBV7-3 and TRBJ2-7; 9 nucleotides agree with TRBD2. The CDR3 runs to 14 residues. Trimming cost V 1 base and J 2 bases; bases outside gene matches: 0. The germline gives CDR1 SGHTA, CDR2 FQGTGA. CDR3 DNA sequence: TGTGCCAGCAGCTTAAGCGGGGGGGCCTACGAGCAGTACTTC. Its protein product is CASSLSGGAYEQYF.

Remarks on this clone: The same CDR3 can be traced to other DNA sequences in this sample. The chain is built from TRBV5-1 and TRBJ1-1; 10 bases align to TRBD1. Germline assignment: CDR1 SGHRS and CDR2 YFSETQ. This CDR3 is built from 14 residues. Germline trimming cut 5 bases from V and 4 bases from J; bases unmatched to any gene: 5. The CDR3 nucleotides are TGCGCCAGCAGTCCGGGACAGGGGACCACTGAAGCTTTCTTT. It specifies CASSPGQGTTEAFF.

The chain couples TRBV7-6 to TRBJ2-7; 8 nucleotides match TRBD1. Germline V gene sequence: CDR1 SGHVS, CDR2 FNYEAQ. CDR3 length: 17 residues. Trimming removed 5 bases from V and 1 base from J; junction bases left unmatched: 13. The CDR3 protein is CASSQDEMDRVSYEQYF. The CDR3 nucleotides read TGTGCCAGCAGCCAGGATGAAATGGACAGGGTTTCCTACGAGCAGTACTTC.

The genes are TRBV6-5 and TRBJ1-3, with D uncertain. Trimming pared 0 bases from V and 0 bases from J, leaving 9 bases between. Germline V lookup: CDR1 MNHEY, CDR2 SVGAGI. The CDR3 has 16 amino acids. The CDR3 DNA reads as TGTGCCAGCAGTTACTCGGGCAGCAACTCTGGAAACACCATATATTTT. Translated: CASSYSGSNSGNTIYF.

This clone was detected only a few times. The V gene is TRBV27, the J gene TRBJ2-5, with 8 positions matching TRBD2. The CDR3 covers 15 residues. Per germline, CDR1 MNHEY and CDR2 SMNVEV (reference sequence). With 3 bases clipped from V and 5 bases from J, the junction kept 8 bases outside the gene matches. The CDR3 bases are TGTGCCAGCAGTTTCGGGGGGGGCAGGGCTGAGACCCAGTACTTC. It translates to CASSFGGGRAETQYF.

The chain links TRBV9 to TRBJ1-2, with TRBD1 identical over 7 bases. V shed 6 bases, J shed 8 bases, and the junction held 16 bases outside the gene matches. The germline CDR1 and CDR2 sequences are SGDLS and YYNGEE. CDR3 length equals 15 residues. CDR3 sequence (DNA): TGTGCCAGCACTCGATACTTGGGACAGTCGGAAGGCTACACCTTC. It codes for CASTRYLGQSEGYTF. The entire variable domain, with the rest obtained from reference TRBV9 and TRBJ1-2, is as follows: DSGVTQTPKHLITATGQRVTLRCSPRSGDLSVYWYQQSLDQGLQFLIQYYNGEERAKGNILERFSAQQFPDLHSELNLSSLELGDSALYFCASTRYLGQSEGYTFGSGTRLTVV.

The chain links TRBV7-6 to TRBJ2-2; possible D gene TRBD1, 6 bases. This CDR3 region has 13 residues. Germline values: CDR1 SGHVS, CDR2 FNYEAQ. V lost 1 base, J lost 7 bases, and 7 bases lay in between. CDR3 sequence reads: CASSLGGHGELFF. The CDR3 DNA follows: TGTGCCAGCAGCTTAGGGGGACACGGGGAGCTGTTTTTT.

The V gene is TRBV13, the J gene TRBJ2-6, with 7 bases matching TRBD1. Germline V gives CDR1 PRHDT, CDR2 FYEKMQ (reference sequence). CDR3 length equals 15 residues. V lost 5 bases and J lost 4; bases outside the gene matches: 5. The CDR3 coding sequence is TGTGCCAGCAGCCCGACAGGGTCAGGGGCCAACGTCCTGACTTTC. This sequence encodes CASSPTGSGANVLTF. Full variable domain (outside the CDR3, taken from reference TRBV13 and TRBJ2-6): AAGVIQSPRHLIKEKRETATLKCYPIPRHDTVYWYQQGPGQDPQFLISFYEKMQSDKGSIPDRFSAQQFSDYHSELNMSSLELGDSALYFCASSPTGSGANVLTFGAGSRLTVL.

The V and J genes are TRBV5-4 and TRBJ2-5; 8 positions match TRBD2. The J segment lost 4 bases and the V segment lost 9 bases, leaving 14 bases of the junction unmatched. Germline V gene data show CDR1 as SGHNT and CDR2 as YYREEE (reference sequence). The CDR3 covers 15 residues. Here the CDR3 reads CATSPPAGVGETQYF. Here the CDR3 DNA reads TGTGCCACCTCGCCCCCAGCGGGGGTGGGAGAGACCCAGTACTTC.

V and J are TRBV5-1 and TRBJ1-1; D is unclear. Deletions cut 1 base from V and 1 base from J, with 8 bases between. CDR1 is SGHRS, CDR2 YFSETQ, per germline. The CDR3 is made up of 14 amino acids. CDR3 sequence: CASSLWQENTEAFF. The CDR3, as DNA: TGCGCCAGCAGCTTGTGGCAGGAGAACACTGAAGCTTTCTTT.

This CDR3 is CAISESRSTGTQSPLHF. The CDR3 nucleotides are TGTGCCATCAGTGAGTCCAGATCGACAGGGACCCAATCACCCCTCCACTTT. The chain has TRBV10-3 and TRBJ1-6; 7 nucleotides line up with TRBD1. Germline assignment: CDR1 ENHRY and CDR2 SYGVKD. Trimming cost V 0 bases and J 10 bases; bases outside gene matches: 12. This CDR3 has 17 residues.

The V call is TRBV11-2, the J call TRBJ1-4; 8 positions match TRBD1. J was trimmed by 7 bases and V by 5 bases; bases with no gene match: 9. This CDR3 spans 15 amino acids. Germline CDR1 is SGHAT and CDR2 is FQNNGV. This CDR3 is CASSPPGGLGEKLFF. The CDR3, as DNA: TGTGCCAGCAGCCCCCCAGGGGGCCTTGGTGAAAAACTGTTTTTT.

The chain has TRBV4-2 and TRBJ2-3; 12 nucleotides align to TRBD2. CDR1 and CDR2 from the germline V gene are LGHNA and YNFKEQ. This CDR3 comprises 16 residues. J was trimmed by 3 bases and V by 3 bases; bases with no gene match: 4. The chain's CDR3 is CASSHTSGGSTDTQYF. Written as DNA, the CDR3 is TGTGCCAGCAGCCATACTAGCGGGGGGTCTACAGATACGCAGTATTTT.

This clone was counted once. The chain has TRBV4-1 and TRBJ1-2; D ambiguous. Trimming shortened V by 0 bases and J by 4 bases, and 12 bases separated the two germline ends. Germline CDR1 is MGHRA and CDR2 is YSYEKL. This CDR3 is 15 amino acids long. In DNA form, the CDR3 reads TGCGCCAGCAGCCAAGATAGTAGTCTCGCCTATGGCTACACCTTC. It codes for CASSQDSSLAYGYTF.

The chain links TRBV5-1 to TRBJ2-7; weak D call: TRBD1 (5 bases). V was trimmed by 0 bases and J by 3 bases, leaving 7 bases between them. Germline loops: CDR1 SGHRS, CDR2 YFSETQ. The CDR3 is 13 residues long. CDR3 sequence: CASSLGQIYEQYF. The CDR3 DNA reads TGCGCCAGCAGCTTGGGACAGATCTACGAGCAGTACTTC. The whole variable domain, remainder taken from reference TRBV5-1 and TRBJ2-7, is KAGVTQTPRYLIKTRGQQVTLSCSPISGHRSVSWYQQTPGQGLQFLFEYFSETQRNKGNFPGRFSGRQFSNSRSEMNVSTLELGDSALYLCASSLGQIYEQYFGPGTRLTVT.

V is TRBV20-1 and J is TRBJ2-3; TRBD2 is a possible D gene (6 bases). The germline V gene has CDR1 DFQATT and CDR2 SNEGSKA (reference sequence). The CDR3 has 11 amino acids. Between the trimmed V and J ends, which lost 6 bases and 5 bases, there was a span of 9 bases. CDR3 sequence: CSALTRDTQYF. CDR3 bases: TGCAGTGCGCTGACTAGAGATACGCAGTATTTT.